The present T cell receptor (beta chain) was sequenced within a study of blood T cell repertoires in COVID-19. Study information: Sample material is recorded as cDNA or gDNA derived from T cells, B-cell-depleted T cells, or PBMCs.

There are a few counts of this clone. CDR3 length equals 15 residues. CDR1 and CDR2 from the germline V gene are SGHRS and YFSETQ. J lost 1 base, V lost 3 bases, and 2 bases had no gene match. Using immunoSEQ multiplex PCR, the repertoire was profiled, and TCRdb retains in-frame clones only, with some absent. The data contain some 98,000 clones, 82% of them seen just once; the ten biggest clones take up roughly a tenth. The chain joins TRBV5-1 to TRBJ2-2; 8 bases align to TRBD1. Sequenced: peripheral blood. The receptor was isolated from a man aged 65 to 79 with active or convalescent COVID-19. CDR3 amino acids: CASSSGTGNTGELFF. CDR3 bases: TGCGCCAGCAGCTCCGGGACAGGGAACACCGGGGAGCTGTTTTTT. Full variable domain (outside the CDR3, taken from reference TRBV5-1 and TRBJ2-2): KAGVTQTPRYLIKTRGQQVTLSCSPISGHRSVSWYQQTPGQGLQFLFEYFSETQRNKGNFPGRFSGRQFSNSRSEMNVSTLELGDSALYLCASSSGTGNTGELFFGEGSRLTVL.